This T cell receptor (beta chain) was recorded in a study of blood T cell repertoires in COVID-19. Study summary: PBMCs, B-cell-depleted T cells, or T cells provided the cDNA or gDNA that made up the material.

Participants came from about 24 US areas, aged about 18 to 89 years. Participants had their cohort set by participant-reported clinical history. V gave up 2 bases and J gave up 7 bases; unmatched junction bases: 10. CDR3 size: 15 residues. Looked up from germline, CDR1 is SGHTA and CDR2 is FQGNSA. Study processing details: For nucleated cells, counts were estimated from reference gene primer amplification. Assay used: immunoSEQ multiplex PCR; TCRdb lists only in-frame clones, some missing. V and J calls and clone size come straight from that table; D and trimming were deduced from the DNA. The sample has 200,000 to 250,000 clones; 80% are singletons.

The chain employs TRBV7-2 and TRBJ1-2, with 7 bases aligning to TRBD1. The sequence was obtained from a woman aged 40 to 50 with acute COVID-19. The sequencing input was PBMCs or T cells enriched from blood (not recorded which). This chain's CDR3 is CASSLKPVRDSGYTF. The CDR3 bases are TGTGCCAGCAGCTTAAAACCAGTCAGGGACAGTGGCTACACCTTC.